The 15 T cell receptor beta chains given below trace back to one sample, sequenced in a study of cytomegalovirus exposure and HLA in healthy donors. Amplification used 60 Vbeta primers and 13 Jbeta primers. Some clones are missing from TCRdb's copy, which holds only in-frame ones; the method was immunoSEQ multiplex PCR. The data hold approximately 190,000 clones, with approximately 85% observed a single time. Sequenced material: PBMCs. The receptors stem from a woman aged 18 to 35 in good health and CMV-seronegative.

The chain uses TRBV5-1 and TRBJ1-1, with D maybe TRBD1 (5 bases). The germline CDR1 and CDR2 sequences are SGHRS and YFSETQ. This CDR3 spans 15 amino acids. Trimming left V 0 bases short and J 5 bases short, with 14 bases between. The CDR3 spells CASSLVGGTGTEAFF. As DNA, the CDR3 is TGCGCCAGCAGCTTGGTCGGGGGAACTGGGACTGAAGCTTTCTTT.

The V and J genes are TRBV6-5 and TRBJ1-2; no clear D gene. With 7 bases removed from V and 3 bases from J, the gap between germline ends came to 9 bases. This CDR3 is built from 12 residues. Germline CDR1 reads MNHEY; CDR2 reads SVGAGI. DNA for the CDR3: TGTGCCAGCACGCCGAGGGACTATGGCTACACCTTC. It is translated as CASTPRDYGYTF.

This CDR3 reads CSAITVNEQYF. In DNA form, the CDR3 reads TGCAGCGCAATTACGGTCAACGAGCAGTACTTC. The chain uses TRBV29-1 and TRBJ2-7, with D uncertain. The CDR3 covers 11 residues. Trimming took 7 bases from V and 5 from J, leaving 12 bases between them. The germline CDR1 and CDR2 sequences are SQVTM and ANQGSEA.

The CDR3 sequence: CAIHDRDSSYEQYF. CDR3 DNA sequence: TGTGCCATCCACGACAGGGATAGCTCCTACGAGCAGTACTTC. This sequence joins TRBV2 and TRBJ2-7; 7 bases agree with TRBD1. The CDR3 totals 14 residues. CDR1 is SNHLY, CDR2 FYNNEI, per germline. After removal of 10 bases from V and 0 bases from J, the junction contained 9 bases not matched to a gene.

The chain joins TRBV6-5 to TRBJ2-5, with TRBD2 identical over 7 bases. V was pared by 5 bases and J by 5 bases, with 8 bases of the junction left unmatched. Germline assignment: CDR1 MNHEY and CDR2 SVGAGI. CDR3 size: 14 residues. The CDR3 region is CASSERRGGETQYF. The DNA for the CDR3 is TGTGCCAGCAGTGAGAGACGGGGAGGGGAGACCCAGTACTTC.

V gene TRBV28 combines with J gene TRBJ2-1; TRBD2 matches at 9 bases. Germline V lookup: CDR1 MDHEN, CDR2 SYDVKM. CDR3 length equals 13 residues. Trimming took 6 bases from V and 7 from J; bases not matched to a gene: 4. The CDR3 DNA is TGTGCCAGCAGGCCTAGCGGGGTGAATGAGCAGTTCTTC. Protein product: CASRPSGVNEQFF.

This chain joins TRBV4-1 and TRBJ2-7, with 11 positions matching TRBD1. CDR1 and CDR2 from the germline V gene are MGHRA and YSYEKL. The CDR3 extends over 15 amino acids. The J segment lost 5 bases and the V segment lost 5 bases, leaving 8 bases of the junction unmatched. The CDR3 nucleotides are TGCGCCAGCAGCTACCCGGGACAGGGGGTTGACGAGCAGTACTTC. Translated: CASSYPGQGVDEQYF.

The chain combines TRBV2 with TRBJ2-3; D call uncertain. The length of the CDR3 is 13 residues. Trimming pared 3 bases from V and 3 bases from J, leaving 7 bases between. CDR1 is SNHLY and CDR2 is FYNNEI in the germline V gene. Here the CDR3 DNA reads TGTGCCAGCAGTGATGACAAGACAGATACGCAGTATTTT. This encodes CASSDDKTDTQYF. Looking up the rest from reference TRBV2 and TRBJ2-3 gives the full variable domain: EPEVTQTPSHQVTQMGQEVILRCVPISNHLYFYWYRQILGQKVEFLVSFYNNEISEKSEIFDDQFSVERPDGSNFTLKIRSTKLEDSAMYFCASSDDKTDTQYFGPGTRLTVL.

This chain uses TRBV28 with TRBJ1-1, with D unclear. This CDR3 is built from 13 residues. The V end lost 6 bases, the J end lost 1 base, and 9 bases lay between the germline ends. The germline CDR1 and CDR2 sequences are MDHEN and SYDVKM. CDR3 nucleotides: TGTGCCAGCAGCCGGGAGCCGAACACTGAAGCTTTCTTT. Its protein is CASSREPNTEAFF.

The chain couples TRBV5-4 to TRBJ2-1; TRBD2 aligns across 8 bases. J was trimmed by 6 bases and V by 1 base; bases with no gene match: 9. The CDR3 totals 16 residues. Per the germline V gene, CDR1 is SGHNT and CDR2 is YYREEE (reference sequence). The DNA of the CDR3 is TGTGCCAGCAGCTTGTCGTCGGGGGGGCGATTCAATGAGCAGTTCTTC. The encoded protein is CASSLSSGGRFNEQFF.

The gene calls are TRBV7-9 and TRBJ1-6, with 7 positions matching TRBD1. CDR3 length: 15 residues. The V and J ends lost 2 bases and 7 bases, in that order; junction bases with no gene match: 5. CDR1 is SEHNR, CDR2 FQNEAQ, per germline (reference sequence). The CDR3, as DNA: TGTGCCAGCAGCTTACAACAGGGGACCAATTCACCCCTCCACTTT. Amino acids: CASSLQQGTNSPLHF.

The gene calls are TRBV7-9 and TRBJ2-2; 9 positions match TRBD1. The length of the CDR3 is 15 residues. The germline V gene has CDR1 SEHNR and CDR2 FQNEAQ (reference sequence). The trim removed 8 bases at V and 7 bases at J, leaving 11 bases unmatched. The chain's CDR3 is CASAPGQGLGGELFF. DNA of the CDR3: TGTGCCAGCGCCCCCGGACAGGGGTTGGGCGGGGAGCTGTTTTTT.

This clone showed up just a few times. The genes are TRBV29-1 and TRBJ2-5; 14 nucleotides agree with TRBD2. The CDR3 is 17 amino acids. Germline-derived CDR1 and CDR2 are SQVTM and ANQGSEA. V shed 6 bases, J shed 0 bases, and the junction held 9 bases outside the gene matches. CDR3 sequence (DNA): TGCAGCGTCCCCGGGACTAGCGGGAGCGGCTACCAAGAGACCCAGTACTTC. Amino acids: CSVPGTSGSGYQETQYF.

V gene TRBV6-5 combines with J gene TRBJ2-7; 13 nucleotides align to TRBD2. CDR1 and CDR2 (germline): MNHEY, SVGAGI. The CDR3 extends over 15 amino acids. The junction had 5 bases not matched to a gene; V was cut back by 4 bases and J by 5 bases. The CDR3 loop reads CASSWGLAGRNEQYF. The CDR3 coding sequence is TGTGCCAGCAGTTGGGGACTAGCGGGAAGGAACGAGCAGTACTTC.

The chain joins TRBV7-9 to TRBJ1-4; TRBD1 might be the D (5 bases). From germline, CDR1 is SEHNR and CDR2 FQNEAQ (reference sequence). V shed 4 bases and J shed 3 bases, with 9 bases lying between them. The length of the CDR3 is 14 residues. In nucleotides, the CDR3 is TGTGCCAGCAGCTATGGGGGGGCTAATGAAAAACTGTTTTTT. Protein product: CASSYGGANEKLFF. Combining the CDR3 with reference TRBV7-9 and TRBJ1-4 gives the whole variable domain DTGVSQNPRHKITKRGQNVTFRCDPISEHNRLYWYRQTLGQGPEFLTYFQNEAQLEKSRLLSDRFSAERPKGSFSTLEIQRTEQGDSAMYLCASSYGGANEKLFFGSGTQLSVL.